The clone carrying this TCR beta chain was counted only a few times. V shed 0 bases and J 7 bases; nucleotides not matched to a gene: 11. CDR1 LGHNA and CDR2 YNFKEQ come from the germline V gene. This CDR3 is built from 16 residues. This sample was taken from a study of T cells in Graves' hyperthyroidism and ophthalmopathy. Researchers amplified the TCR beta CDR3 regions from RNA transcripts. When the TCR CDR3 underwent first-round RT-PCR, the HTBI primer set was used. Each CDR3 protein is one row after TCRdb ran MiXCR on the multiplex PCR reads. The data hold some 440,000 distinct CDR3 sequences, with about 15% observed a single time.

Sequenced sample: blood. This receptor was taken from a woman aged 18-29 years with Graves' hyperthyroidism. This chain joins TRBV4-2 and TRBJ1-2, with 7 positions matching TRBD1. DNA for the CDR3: TGTGCCAGCAGCCAAGATGTTAACAGGGGATACGGTGGCTACACCTTC. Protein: CASSQDVNRGYGGYTF.